The 24 T cell receptor beta chains reported below all come from one sample, sequenced in a study of blood T cell repertoires in COVID-19. Assay used: immunoSEQ multiplex PCR; TCRdb lists only in-frame clones, some missing. Among about 300,000 clones, just under 90% were seen once, and the ten largest hold over 1.5%. The specimen sequenced was peripheral blood. Receptors originate from a woman younger than 45 with COVID-19, enrolled during active disease.

The chain recombines TRBV10-2 with TRBJ1-2, with TRBD1 identical over 8 bases. Losses at the gene ends were 10 bases for V and 1 base for J; bases not matched to a gene: 8. CDR1 and CDR2 (germline): WSHSY, SAAADI. The CDR3 contains 14 residues. This CDR3 is CATGQGRGNYGYTF. The CDR3 DNA is TGCGCCACAGGACAGGGACGGGGTAACTATGGCTACACCTTC.

The chain couples TRBV6-5 to TRBJ1-2, with a weak D call TRBD1 (5 bases). Germline values: CDR1 MNHEY, CDR2 SVGAGI. Deletions cut 8 bases from V and 0 bases from J, with 16 bases between. CDR3 size: 15 residues. The CDR3 DNA sequence: TGTGCCAGCCACGGGGGGAATAGGGCTAACTATGGCTACACCTTC. This sequence encodes CASHGGNRANYGYTF.

In nucleotides, the CDR3 is TGTGCCAGTAGTATAACAGGTTCGCGACAGGCTGTAAACACCATATATTTT. The encoded protein is CASSITGSRQAVNTIYF. The rearrangement joins TRBV19 to TRBJ1-3, with D possibly TRBD1 on 6 matching bases. The CDR3 is 17 residues long. Germline lookup yields CDR1 LNHDA and CDR2 SQIVND (reference sequence). V dropped 2 bases and J dropped 6 bases, with 20 bases sitting between them.

V is TRBV29-1 and J is TRBJ1-1; no definite D call. Germline V gene sequence: CDR1 SQVTM, CDR2 ANQGSEA. Trimming pared 4 bases from V and 4 bases from J, leaving 10 bases between. The CDR3 runs 12 residues. Written as DNA, the CDR3 is TGCAGCGTTGCCTCCCCGAGCACTGAAGCTTTCTTT. Translating gives CSVASPSTEAFF.

V and J are TRBV27 and TRBJ1-4; TRBD1 might be the D (6 bases). Trimming shortened V by 6 bases and J by 11 bases, and 22 bases separated the two germline ends. CDR1 is MNHEY, CDR2 SMNVEV, per germline (reference sequence). The CDR3 loop spans 15 amino acids. CDR3 nucleotide sequence: TGTGCCAGCAGGACAACCGGGACACTCGTATGGAAACTGTTTTTT. This translates into CASRTTGTLVWKLFF.

Comment on this clone: A much larger clone lies one base from this, so it may be a read error. The chain has TRBV6-1 and TRBJ1-4, with D possibly TRBD1 on 5 matching bases. The CDR3 extends over 15 amino acids. The V gene lost 2 bases and the J gene lost 8 bases, with 15 bases spanning the gap. Germline CDR1 and CDR2: MNHNS and SASEGT. CDR3 coding DNA: TGTGCCAGCAGTGAAACGGCAGGGTCAGAAGAAAAACTGTTTTTT. It translates to CASSETAGSEEKLFF.

This sequence joins TRBV19 and TRBJ1-2; a weak D match, TRBD1 (5 bases). Germline CDR1 is LNHDA and CDR2 is SQIVND (reference sequence). This CDR3 contains 14 residues. Trimming removed 7 bases at V and 1 base at J, with 13 bases between. The CDR3 DNA follows: TGTGCCAGTACGGGGGACCGAATTAACTATGGCTACACCTTC. Translating it yields CASTGDRINYGYTF.

The chain combines TRBV13 with TRBJ2-5, with 8 bases identical to TRBD1. Losses at the gene ends were 4 bases for V and 5 bases for J; bases not matched to a gene: 9. The CDR3 has 15 amino acids. Germline V gives CDR1 PRHDT, CDR2 FYEKMQ (reference sequence). The CDR3 nucleotides are TGTGCCAGCAGCTATCATAGGACAGGGCCCGAGACCCAGTACTTC. Amino acid sequence: CASSYHRTGPETQYF.

The chain links TRBV29-1 to TRBJ1-1; 8 positions agree with TRBD1. Trimming cost V 4 bases and J 5 bases; bases outside gene matches: 12. The CDR3 is 15 amino acids. Germline values: CDR1 SQVTM, CDR2 ANQGSEA. The CDR3 sequence is CSVAPGGGRGTEAFF. The CDR3 DNA sequence: TGCAGCGTTGCGCCAGGGGGCGGCCGTGGTACTGAAGCTTTCTTT.

The gene calls are TRBV4-2 and TRBJ2-1; the match to TRBD2 covers 14 bases. The V segment lost 2 bases and the J segment 1 base; nucleotides outside the gene matches: 13. This CDR3 comprises 21 residues. CDR1 and CDR2 from the germline V gene are LGHNA and YNFKEQ. The CDR3 bases are TGTGCCAGCAGCCAAATAAGGACTAGCGGGGGGTGGTCGGAATCCTACAATGAGCAGTTCTTC. Its protein product is CASSQIRTSGGWSESYNEQFF.

The rearrangement joins TRBV5-1 to TRBJ2-5; 16 nucleotides line up with TRBD2. CDR1 is SGHRS and CDR2 is YFSETQ in the germline V gene. Unmatched junction bases numbered 5, after V lost 1 base and J lost 5 bases. The CDR3 runs 17 residues. This CDR3 is CASSLNAGLAGGETQYF. CDR3 nucleotide sequence: TGCGCCAGCAGCTTGAATGCGGGACTAGCGGGGGGGGAGACCCAGTACTTC.

The genes are TRBV5-1 and TRBJ1-2; no firm D call. CDR3 size: 15 residues. CDR1 and CDR2 from the germline V gene are SGHRS and YFSETQ. Trimming removed 4 bases from V and 0 bases from J, with 13 bases in between. The CDR3 loop is CASSPSGQANYGYTF. The CDR3 DNA follows: TGCGCCAGCAGCCCGAGCGGGCAAGCTAACTATGGCTACACCTTC.

The chain recombines TRBV4-2 with TRBJ2-1; TRBD2 aligns across 7 bases. Trimming cost V 1 base and J 10 bases; bases outside gene matches: 4. CDR3 length: 13 amino acids. Per the germline V gene, CDR1 is LGHNA and CDR2 is YNFKEQ. The CDR3 loop reads CASSQVGAGEQFF. CDR3 sequence (DNA): TGTGCCAGCAGCCAAGTGGGAGCGGGGGAGCAGTTCTTC.

This chain joins TRBV7-9 and TRBJ2-3, with 9 bases identical to TRBD1. The V gene end was trimmed by 1 base and the J gene end by 5 bases; junction bases not matched to a gene: 4. Germline V gene data show CDR1 as SEHNR and CDR2 as FQNEAQ (reference sequence). This CDR3 has 15 amino acids. The CDR3 region is CASSLDRGQGDTQYF. The CDR3 nucleotides read TGTGCCAGCAGCTTAGACAGGGGGCAGGGAGATACGCAGTATTTT.

V gene TRBV6-1 combines with J gene TRBJ2-5; D is uncertain. V dropped 2 bases and J dropped 1 base, with 11 bases sitting between them. This CDR3 has 15 residues. CDR1 is MNHNS, CDR2 SASEGT, per germline. CDR3 sequence (DNA): TGTGCCAGCAGTGAATCGCTAGGCAGCCAAGAGACCCAGTACTTC. This gives the protein CASSESLGSQETQYF.

V and J are TRBV7-9 and TRBJ1-6; 9 nucleotides agree with TRBD1. Per the germline V gene, CDR1 is SEHNR and CDR2 is FQNEAQ (reference sequence). This CDR3 has 16 amino acids. Trimming cost V 5 bases and J 5 bases; bases outside gene matches: 7. CDR3 region: CASSPSGTGNNSPLHF. The CDR3 bases are TGTGCCAGCAGCCCATCCGGGACAGGGAATAATTCACCCCTCCACTTT.

Only one count was recorded for this clone. V gene TRBV25-1 combines with J gene TRBJ2-1, with 10 bases identical to TRBD1. CDR3 length: 18 amino acids. The junction had 14 bases not matched to a gene; V was cut back by 2 bases and J by 7 bases. Germline V gene sequence: CDR1 MGHDK, CDR2 SYGVNS. The CDR3: CASSEHVRGTGDPNEQFF. For the CDR3, the DNA is TGTGCCAGCAGTGAACATGTTAGGGGGACAGGGGACCCTAATGAGCAGTTCTTC.

The rearrangement joins TRBV3-1 (or the pseudogene TRBV3-2) to TRBJ2-6; 10 nucleotides agree with TRBD1. This CDR3 comprises 16 residues. V was pared by 4 bases and J by 3 bases, with 3 bases of the junction left unmatched. CDR1 is LGHDT and CDR2 is YNNKEL in the germline V gene (reference sequence). CDR3 region: CASSRQGALGANVLTF. CDR3 nucleotide sequence: TGTGCCAGCAGCCGACAGGGGGCCCTTGGGGCCAACGTCCTGACTTTC.

This chain joins TRBV18 and TRBJ2-5, with D maybe TRBD1 (5 bases). The CDR3 spans 14 residues. Germline CDR1 KGHSH, CDR2 LQKENI. Trimming removed 2 bases from V and 6 bases from J, with 13 bases in between. Here the CDR3 reads CASSPSSGWQTQYF. For the CDR3, the DNA is TGTGCCAGCTCACCAAGTTCAGGGTGGCAGACCCAGTACTTC. Full variable domain (rest looked up from reference TRBV18 and TRBJ2-5): NAGVMQNPRHLVRRRGQEARLRCSPMKGHSHVYWYRQLPEEGLKFMVYLQKENIIDESGMPKERFSAEFPKEGPSILRIQQVVRGDSAAYFCASSPSSGWQTQYFGPGTRLLVL.

The V call is TRBV9, the J call TRBJ2-2; D is unclear. Germline CDR1 and CDR2: SGDLS and YYNGEE. The germline V and J ends were trimmed by 0 bases and 7 bases, with 10 bases remaining between them. This CDR3 contains 14 residues. This CDR3 is CASSVGALGGELFF. The CDR3 DNA reads as TGTGCCAGCAGCGTAGGGGCCCTCGGCGGGGAGCTGTTTTTT.

This chain connects TRBV3-1 (or the pseudogene TRBV3-2) to TRBJ2-7; D unclear. In germline, CDR1 is LGHDT, CDR2 YNNKEL (reference sequence). V was trimmed by 5 bases and J by 4 bases, leaving 6 bases between them. CDR3 length: 11 residues. CDR3 protein: CASSATYEQYF. In DNA form, the CDR3 reads TGTGCCAGCAGCGCCACATACGAGCAGTACTTC.

The rearrangement joins TRBV20-1 to TRBJ1-5, with unresolved D. The CDR3 sequence is 13 residues long. Between the trimmed V and J ends, which lost 3 bases and 4 bases, there was a span of 10 bases. Germline CDR1 is DFQATT and CDR2 is SNEGSKA (reference sequence). The DNA for the CDR3 is TGCAGTGCTAGTGCGCAGCGGAATCAGCCCCAGCATTTT. The encoded protein is CSASAQRNQPQHF.

The chain has TRBV5-1 and TRBJ2-2, with TRBD2 matching 11 bases. The germline V gene has CDR1 SGHRS and CDR2 YFSETQ. The CDR3 totals 18 residues. Trimming at V came to 4 bases and at J to 7 bases, leaving 15 bases not matched to a gene. The CDR3 DNA sequence: TGCGCCAGCAGCAAGTTCACTAGCGGGGGAACCTTGGGCGGGGAGCTGTTTTTT. Its translation: CASSKFTSGGTLGGELFF.

The J gene is TRBJ1-2, the V gene TRBV28, with a tentative D call TRBD1 (5 bases). Germline V CDR1 and CDR2: MDHEN, SYDVKM. V was trimmed by 2 bases and J by 8 bases, leaving 12 bases between them. This CDR3 has 13 amino acids. CDR3 region: CASSLHQGYGYTF. CDR3 sequence (DNA): TGTGCCAGCAGTTTACATCAGGGTTACGGCTACACCTTC.